A selection of T cell receptor beta chains follows, all from one sample in a study of shared clonotypes between healthy human individuals. TCRdb's copy holds only in-frame clones and misses some; the assay was immunoSEQ multiplex PCR. Of roughly 450,000 clones in the sample, 79% were seen once. Specimen: PBMCs. The receptor set was obtained from a woman between 40 and 50 years old in good health. Some clones in this sample may be carry-over from other donors' samples. The CDR3 runs from the conserved cysteine through the conserved F or W. D genes are given only for firm matches. Clone size appears in some rows only: once, few, many, or a class for an expanded clone.

NA,TRBJ2-2,TRBV9,NA,CASRGRADTGELFF,TGTGCCAGCAGGGGGAGAGCGGACACCGGGGAGCTGTTTTTT
NA,TRBJ1-2,TRBV6-1,NA,CASSIPGSFYGYTF,TGTGCCAGCAGTATTCCGGGTTCCTTTTATGGCTACACCTTC
NA,TRBJ2-3,TRBV5-1,NA,CASSLDGRRTDTQYF,TGCGCCAGCAGCTTGGACGGGAGAAGGACAGATACGCAGTATTTT
NA,TRBJ2-2,TRBV6-1,TRBD2,CASSEAGLANTGELFF,TGTGCCAGCAGTGAAGCGGGACTAGCGAACACCGGGGAGCTGTTTTTT
NA,TRBJ2-1,TRBV18,NA,CASSPQGYEQFF,TGTGCCAGCTCACCACAGGGCTATGAGCAGTTCTTC
NA,TRBJ2-1,TRBV9,TRBD2,CASSVALAGPGLYNEQFF,TGTGCCAGCAGCGTCGCCCTAGCGGGACCGGGCCTTTACAATGAGCAGTTCTTC
NA,TRBJ2-5,TRBV18,NA,CASSPPFGFQETQYF,TGTGCCAGCTCACCACCTTTCGGCTTCCAAGAGACCCAGTACTTC
NA,TRBJ2-7,TRBV5-6,NA,CASSLWGRGDSYEQYF,TGTGCCAGCAGCTTGTGGGGTAGAGGGGATTCCTACGAGCAGTACTTC
NA,TRBJ2-3,TRBV5-1,NA,CASSLPGDTQYF,TGCGCCAGCAGCTTGCCAGGAGATACGCAGTATTTT
once,TRBJ2-7,TRBV19,NA,CASSIVRGPYEQYF,TGTGCCAGTAGTATAGTTCGGGGACCATACGAGCAGTACTTC
once,TRBJ1-2,TRBV7-8,NA,CASSPTQPGLTYGYTF,TGTGCCAGCAGCCCCACCCAGCCGGGACTGACCTATGGCTACACCTTC
once,TRBJ2-5,TRBV9,TRBD2,CASSLGLAKETQYF,TGTGCCAGCAGCCTTGGACTAGCGAAGGAGACCCAGTACTTC
NA,TRBJ2-7,TRBV19,TRBD1,CASSISPPRGTGIYEQYF,TGTGCCAGTAGTATATCCCCACCGCGCGGGACAGGGATCTACGAGCAGTACTTC
once,TRBJ2-5,TRBV28,TRBD1,CASSPLGTDQETQYF,TGTGCCAGCAGTCCCCTAGGGACAGATCAAGAGACCCAGTACTTC
once,TRBJ2-2,TRBV9,TRBD2,CASSVGASGRTGELFF,TGTGCCAGCAGCGTAGGGGCTAGCGGGAGAACCGGGGAGCTGTTTTTT
NA,TRBJ1-5,TRBV4-1,NA,CASSQERVSNQPQHF,TGCGCCAGCAGCCAAGAAAGGGTGAGCAATCAGCCCCAGCATTTT
NA,TRBJ1-2,TRBV7-8,NA,CASSDRRYGYTF,TGTGCCAGCAGCGACCGACGTTATGGCTACACCTTC
NA,TRBJ2-2,TRBV5-1,TRBD1,CASSLLQGDTRELFF,TGCGCCAGCAGCTTATTACAGGGGGACACCAGGGAGCTGTTTTTT
NA,TRBJ1-5,TRBV19,TRBD1,CASSAPGQGIYSNQPQHF,TGTGCCAGTAGTGCGCCGGGACAGGGAATTTATAGCAATCAGCCCCAGCATTTT
once,TRBJ1-1,TRBV6-5,NA,CASSYTPQNTEAFF,TGTGCCAGCAGTTATACCCCCCAGAACACTGAAGCTTTCTTT
NA,TRBJ2-7,TRBV19,TRBD2,CASSSKASGIHEQYF,TGTGCCAGTAGTAGTAAGGCTAGCGGGATACACGAGCAGTACTTC
NA,TRBJ2-4,TRBV28,NA,CASRRAPVDIQYF,TGTGCCAGCAGAAGGGCCCCGGTGGACATTCAGTACTTC
NA,TRBJ2-7,TRBV5-6,TRBD1,CASSNGQGQYEQYF,TGTGCCAGCAGTAACGGACAGGGCCAATACGAGCAGTACTTC
NA,TRBJ2-3,TRBV7-3,NA,CASSNRYLTDTQYF,TGTGCCAGCAGCAATAGATACCTCACAGATACGCAGTATTTT
NA,TRBJ2-1,TRBV6-5,NA,CASSAQGGTNEQFF,TGTGCCAGCAGTGCCCAAGGTGGGACTAATGAGCAGTTCTTC
NA,TRBJ2-1,TRBV19,NA,CASSIASENEQFF,TGTGCCAGTAGTATAGCTAGCGAGAATGAGCAGTTCTTC
few,TRBJ2-3,TRBV5-4,NA,CASSPGRDSDTQYF,TGTGCCAGCAGCCCTGGCCGGGACTCAGATACGCAGTATTTT
NA,TRBJ2-2,TRBV18,NA,CAGSSVNTGELFF,TGTGCCGGATCGAGTGTGAACACCGGGGAGCTGTTTTTT
NA,TRBJ1-1,TRBV13,NA,CASSLGGGTEAFF,TGTGCCAGCAGCTTAGGGGGGGGCACTGAAGCTTTCTTT
few,TRBJ1-1,TRBV14,NA,CASGQNTEAFF,TGTGCCAGCGGCCAGAACACTGAAGCTTTCTTT
NA,TRBJ2-4,TRBV30,NA,CACRNSVGIQYF,TGTGCCTGCCGAAATTCGGTTGGCATTCAGTACTTC
NA,TRBJ1-1,TRBV28,TRBD1,CASRITGGWTNTEAFF,TGTGCCAGCAGAATTACAGGGGGCTGGACGAACACTGAAGCTTTCTTT
NA,TRBJ1-1,TRBV27,NA,CASSPWDVSTEAFF,TGTGCCAGCAGTCCCTGGGACGTATCCACTGAAGCTTTCTTT
NA,TRBJ1-1,TRBV29-1,NA,CSVGRGEGYTEAFF,TGCAGCGTGGGGCGTGGGGAGGGATATACTGAAGCTTTCTTT
NA,TRBJ2-3,TRBV5-1,TRBD2,CASSSTSGGLTDTQYF,TGCGCCAGCAGCTCGACTAGCGGGGGCCTCACAGATACGCAGTATTTT
NA,TRBJ1-2,TRBV5-4,TRBD1,CASSLAQQGGYGYTF,TGTGCCAGCAGCTTGGCCCAACAGGGGGGGTATGGCTACACCTTC
NA,TRBJ1-1,TRBV28,NA,CASSRPKTEAFF,TGTGCCAGCAGCCGCCCAAAGACGGAAGCTTTCTTT
NA,TRBJ2-5,TRBV28,NA,CATTPGGGYQETQYF,TGTGCCACCACTCCAGGGGGGGGGTACCAAGAGACCCAGTACTTC
NA,TRBJ2-2,TRBV5-4,TRBD1,CASSSPDRGKNTGELFF,TGTGCCAGCAGCTCGCCCGACAGGGGAAAGAACACCGGGGAGCTGTTTTTT
once,TRBJ2-5,TRBV6-5,TRBD1,CASSSTGRETQYF,TGTGCCAGCAGTTCGACAGGGCGTGAGACCCAGTACTTC
NA,TRBJ1-2,TRBV11-2,NA,CASSLGGGNGYTF,TGTGCCAGCAGCTTAGGAGGGGGTAATGGCTACACCTTC
NA,TRBJ2-5,TRBV9,NA,CASSVVDLAGTQYF,TGTGCCAGCAGCGTAGTTGACCTGGCGGGGACCCAGTACTTC
NA,TRBJ2-2,TRBV2,TRBD2,CASSGTSGSYQDGELFF,TGTGCCAGCAGTGGGACTAGCGGGAGTTACCAAGACGGGGAGCTGTTTTTT
once,TRBJ2-5,TRBV7-2,TRBD2,CASSLLAGGPETQYF,TGTGCCAGCAGCTTACTAGCGGGAGGGCCTGAGACCCAGTACTTC
few,TRBJ2-3,TRBV6-1,NA,CASNVGGHTDTQYF,TGTGCCAGCAATGTGGGCGGGCACACAGATACGCAGTATTTT
NA,TRBJ1-1,TRBV19,TRBD1,CATLGPGGTEAFF,TGTGCCACCTTGGGCCCAGGGGGCACTGAAGCTTTCTTT
NA,TRBJ2-1,TRBV7-6,TRBD2,CASSLLAGLNEQFF,TGTGCCAGCAGCTTACTAGCGGGATTAAATGAGCAGTTCTTC
NA,TRBJ2-1,TRBV6-4,NA,CASSVNSGTLNNEQFF,TGTGCCAGCAGTGTTAATTCCGGGACTTTGAACAATGAGCAGTTCTTC
NA,TRBJ2-7,TRBV11-2,NA,CASSADAREQYF,TGTGCCAGCAGCGCGGACGCTCGGGAGCAGTACTTC
NA,TRBJ2-5,TRBV5-4,TRBD2,CASSLWGDPGGETQYF,TGTGCCAGCAGCTTGTGGGGGGACCCCGGGGGGGAGACCCAGTACTTC
NA,TRBJ1-1,TRBV5-1,NA,CASSLDRETTEAFF,TGCGCCAGCAGCTTGGACAGGGAGACCACTGAAGCTTTCTTT
NA,TRBJ2-7,TRBV6-1,TRBD1,CASMQTGGYEQYF,TGTGCCAGCATGCAGACAGGGGGCTACGAGCAGTACTTC
NA,TRBJ2-6,TRBV28,NA,CASSPGLTQSRANVLTF,TGTGCCAGCAGTCCGGGCTTGACACAAAGTCGGGCCAACGTCCTGACTTTC